This is a list of T cell receptor beta chains from one sample in a study of control samples from healthy donors and cancer patients. Assay: immunoSEQ multiplex PCR; the TCRdb copy retains only in-frame clones and omits some. The data show some 130,000 clones, roughly 94% seen once. The sequenced material came from blood. Source of these receptors: a man in his thirties or forties in good health. Each CDR3 is given with its conserved first and last residue. A D gene is named only where the DNA matches it firmly. The size entry is marked missing in some rows and otherwise reads once, few, many or a size class.

21,.,TRBJ2-6,TRBV7-8,.,CASSPDPGRLVRSSGANVLTF,TGTGCCAGCAGCCCAGACCCGGGACGTCTGGTGCGAAGCTCTGGGGCCAACGTCCTGACTTTC
14,.,TRBJ1-1,TRBV27,TRBD1,CASSSQTGGTEAFF,TGTGCCAGCAGCTCCCAAACAGGGGGCACTGAAGCTTTCTTT
14,once,TRBJ1-1,TRBV11-2,.,CASSSSLGGTEAFF,TGTGCCAGCAGCTCGAGTCTGGGGGGCACTGAAGCTTTCTTT
12,.,TRBJ2-7,TRBV12-3/TRBV12-4,.,CASSLVGDEQYF,TGTGCCAGCAGTTTGGTAGGGGACGAGCAGTACTTC
15,.,TRBJ2-1,TRBV11-2,.,CASSLQGRLENEQFF,TGTGCCAGCAGCTTACAGGGGCGCCTGGAAAATGAGCAGTTCTTC
19,.,TRBJ2-6,TRBV27,TRBD2,CASSFRPAGGGYGANVLTF,TGTGCCAGCAGTTTCCGCCCGGCGGGCGGGGGATACGGGGCCAACGTCCTGACTTTC
15,.,TRBJ1-2,TRBV7-8,.,CASSPETGTNYGYTF,TGTGCCAGCAGCCCAGAGACAGGAACTAACTATGGCTACACCTTC
14,.,TRBJ1-1,TRBV19,.,CASSLTGVNTEAFF,TGTGCCAGTAGTCTGACCGGGGTGAACACTGAAGCTTTCTTT
14,.,TRBJ1-2,TRBV7-9,.,CASSLGSRGGGYTF,TGTGCCAGCAGCTTGGGGTCCAGGGGAGGTGGCTACACCTTC
17,.,TRBJ2-3,TRBV4-1,.,CASSTRPREPHTDTQYF,TGCGCCAGCAGCACACGTCCCAGAGAGCCCCACACAGATACGCAGTATTTT
13,.,TRBJ1-3,TRBV12-3/TRBV12-4,.,CASSPRAYDTIYF,TGTGCCAGCAGTCCCAGGGCGTATGACACCATATATTTT
15,.,TRBJ1-6,TRBV19,.,CASNTGRSYNSPLHF,TGTGCCAGTAATACAGGGAGGTCCTATAATTCACCCCTCCACTTT
14,.,TRBJ1-1,TRBV7-2,.,CASSLGIGRTEAFF,TGTGCCAGCAGCTTAGGAATAGGGCGGACTGAAGCTTTCTTT
13,.,TRBJ1-1,TRBV5-6,.,CASTRTRDTEAFF,TGTGCCAGCACCCGGACCCGCGACACTGAAGCTTTCTTT
15,.,TRBJ1-6,TRBV7-9,TRBD1,CASNPPGQGNSPLHF,TGTGCCAGCAACCCCCCGGGACAGGGAAATTCACCCCTCCACTTT
14,.,TRBJ2-7,TRBV28,TRBD1,CASSLPTGADEQYF,TGTGCCAGCAGTTTACCGACAGGGGCCGACGAGCAGTACTTC
13,.,TRBJ1-1,TRBV30,.,CAWDSGTNTEAFF,TGTGCCTGGGACTCCGGGACGAACACTGAAGCTTTCTTT
14,.,TRBJ2-2,TRBV3-1/TRBV3-2,.,CASSQAGPTGELFF,TGTGCCAGCAGCCAAGCAGGGCCCACCGGGGAGCTGTTTTTT
16,few,TRBJ1-6,TRBV2,.,CASSELGALDNSPLHF,TGTGCCAGCAGTGAACTGGGGGCGCTGGATAATTCACCCCTCCACTTT
13,.,TRBJ2-3,TRBV7-2,.,CASRDYSTDTQYF,TGTGCCAGCAGAGATTATAGCACAGATACGCAGTATTTT
14,.,TRBJ2-5,TRBV27,.,CASSSGVGRETQYF,TGTGCCAGCAGCTCGGGGGTTGGGCGGGAGACCCAGTACTTC
13,.,TRBJ1-1,TRBV3-1/TRBV3-2,TRBD1,CASTEGGHTEAFF,TGTGCCAGCACCGAAGGGGGCCACACTGAAGCTTTCTTT
14,once,TRBJ2-3,TRBV6-5,.,CASSFRDYTDTQYF,TGTGCCAGCAGTTTCCGAGACTACACAGATACGCAGTATTTT
15,.,TRBJ2-7,TRBV7-3,TRBD2,CASSLTSGGFYEQYF,TGTGCCAGCAGCTTAACCAGCGGGGGATTCTACGAGCAGTACTTC
13,.,TRBJ1-1,TRBV6-5,TRBD1,CASSRTGDTEAFF,TGTGCCAGCAGTCGGACAGGGGACACTGAAGCTTTCTTT
15,.,TRBJ2-2,TRBV7-9,TRBD1,CASSPGTANTGELFF,TGTGCCAGCAGCCCAGGGACAGCGAACACCGGGGAGCTGTTTTTT
13,.,TRBJ2-5,TRBV3-1/TRBV3-2,.,CASGVPPQETQYF,TGTGCCAGCGGGGTGCCGCCCCAAGAGACCCAGTACTTC
15,.,TRBJ1-2,TRBV4-1,.,CASSSPASGIYGYTF,TGCGCCAGCAGCTCACCAGCCTCAGGGATCTATGGCTACACCTTC
17,.,TRBJ1-6,TRBV5-6,.,CASSASRRGSYNSPLHF,TGTGCCAGCAGCGCCAGCAGGCGCGGGTCCTATAATTCACCCCTCCACTTT
11,.,TRBJ1-2,TRBV21-1,.,CASSSQRGYTF,TGTGCCAGCAGCAGTCAACGGGGCTACACCTTC
13,.,TRBJ1-2,TRBV6-5,TRBD1,CASSNPGGEGYTF,TGTGCCAGCAGTAACCCAGGGGGCGAAGGCTACACCTTC
17,.,TRBJ2-7,TRBV13,TRBD2,CASSYGTSGAPTYEQYF,TGTGCCAGCAGTTACGGGACTAGCGGGGCCCCTACCTACGAGCAGTACTTC
12,.,TRBJ1-2,TRBV28,TRBD1,CATEGQSHGYTF,TGTGCCACCGAGGGACAGTCCCATGGCTACACCTTC
10,.,TRBJ1-2,TRBV29-1,.,CSVGGAGYTF,TGCAGCGTTGGAGGGGCTGGCTACACCTTC
14,.,TRBJ2-3,TRBV4-2,.,CASSQGDFTDTQYF,TGTGCCAGCAGCCAAGGGGATTTCACAGATACGCAGTATTTT
16,.,TRBJ2-5,TRBV6-5,TRBD1,CASSYPGTGREETQYF,TGTGCCAGCAGTTACCCCGGGACAGGGAGGGAAGAGACCCAGTACTTC
14,.,TRBJ1-1,TRBV19,.,CASASTRANTEAFF,TGTGCCAGTGCTAGTACAAGGGCCAACACTGAAGCTTTCTTT
14,.,TRBJ2-5,TRBV30,.,CAWTKGPSEKTQYF,TGTGCCTGGACCAAGGGGCCCTCGGAGAAGACCCAGTACTTC
16,.,TRBJ1-6,TRBV7-9,.,CASSLGRQGKGSPLHF,TGTGCCAGCAGCTTAGGGCGGCAGGGAAAGGGTTCACCCCTCCACTTT
15,.,TRBJ2-7,TRBV11-3,TRBD2,CASSSGTSGGYEQYF,TGTGCCAGCAGCTCCGGGACTAGCGGGGGCTACGAGCAGTACTTC
14,.,TRBJ2-5,TRBV4-3,TRBD1,CASSPSPGGKTQYF,TGCGCCAGCAGCCCTTCCCCAGGGGGAAAGACCCAGTACTTC
15,.,TRBJ2-3,TRBV10-3,TRBD1,CAIRFGTGVADTQYF,TGTGCCATCAGATTCGGGACAGGGGTTGCAGATACGCAGTATTTT
15,.,TRBJ1-2,TRBV30,.,CAWSVGLLNGYGYTF,TGTGCCTGGAGTGTGGGCCTCCTCAACGGCTATGGCTACACCTTC
15,.,TRBJ2-7,TRBV28,.,CASSLRGRSSYEQYF,TGTGCCAGCAGTCTCCGGGGCAGGAGCTCCTACGAGCAGTACTTC